This T cell receptor (beta chain) was sequenced for a study of shared clonotypes between healthy human individuals. Across the whole study: For every donor, three CD4 naive, three CD4 memory, two CD8 naive and one CD8 memory plates were used. Study-level findings and limits: Estimated richness values were generally larger in naive subsets than in memory subsets. Genetic and exposure-history diversity was limited by the few donors.

Germline CDR1 SEHNR, CDR2 FQNEAQ (reference sequence). This CDR3 spans 18 amino acids. The trim removed 0 bases at V and 1 base at J, leaving 12 bases unmatched. Naive CD45RA+ and memory CD45RA-negative subsets were split from CD4+ cells. Clones were sequenced by immunoSEQ multiplex PCR, and TCRdb holds only the in-frame ones, with some missing. The profile shows hundreds of thousands of clones, 97% of them singletons. With regard to this clone: Its antigen remains unidentified.

V usage is TRBV7-9 and J usage is TRBJ2-7; 7 nucleotides agree with TRBD2. The sequence was obtained from a woman in her twenties or thirties in good health. Sequenced input: naive CD4+ T cells sorted from blood. Subset noted: CD45RA+ positively selected. The CDR3 coding sequence is TGTGCCAGCAGCTTAGCCTGGGGACTAAGCGGGATTTCCTACGAGCAGTACTTC. Protein sequence: CASSLAWGLSGISYEQYF.